The entry below describes one T cell receptor beta chain. The record originates from a study of blood T cell repertoires in COVID-19. Study as a whole: The origin of the acute and convalescent COVID-19 samples was the United States, Italy and Spain.

Source study methods: Amplifying reference gene primers gave estimates of nucleated cell counts. Repertoires were generated with immunoSEQ multiplex PCR, while TCRdb's copy carries only in-frame clones and drops some. V, J and clone size are those of that table, while D and trimming were read from the DNA. This sample has more than 100,000 clones, with around 82% found just once. The CDR3 length is 13 residues. After removal of 0 bases from V and 6 bases from J, the junction contained 4 bases not matched to a gene. Germline V gene lookup returns CDR1 GTSNPN and CDR2 SVGIG (reference sequence). The TCR sequence derives from a man between 60 and 70 years old with acute or convalescent COVID-19. The chain employs TRBV30 and TRBJ1-2, with 7 positions matching TRBD1. Material: peripheral blood. Here the CDR3 DNA reads TGTGCCTGGAGTGTAACCCAGGGGGATGGCTACACCTTC. Protein product: CAWSVTQGDGYTF. Full variable domain (rest looked up from reference TRBV30 and TRBJ1-2): SQTIHQWPATLVQPVGSPLSLECTVEGTSNPNLYWYRQAAGRGLQLLFYSVGIGQISSEVPQNLSASRPQDRQFILSSKKLLLSDSGFYLCAWSVTQGDGYTFGSGTRLTVV.